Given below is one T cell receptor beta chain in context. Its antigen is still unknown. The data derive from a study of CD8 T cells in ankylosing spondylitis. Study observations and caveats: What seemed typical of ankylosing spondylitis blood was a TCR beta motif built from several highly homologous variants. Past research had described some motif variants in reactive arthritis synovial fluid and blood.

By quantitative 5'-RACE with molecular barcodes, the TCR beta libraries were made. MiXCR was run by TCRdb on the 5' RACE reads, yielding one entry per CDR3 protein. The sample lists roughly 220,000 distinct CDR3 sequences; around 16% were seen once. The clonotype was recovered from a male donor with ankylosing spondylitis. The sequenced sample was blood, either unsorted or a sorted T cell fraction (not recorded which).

The CDR3 is CASSSNPDSYEQYF. The CDR3 bases are TGTGCCAGCAGTTCTAACCCGGACTCCTACGAGCAGTACTTC. The chain recombines TRBV27 with TRBJ2-7; D is unclear. The V gene's germline CDR1 is MNHEY and CDR2 SMNVEV (reference sequence). The V and J ends lost 4 bases and 0 bases respectively, with 10 bases between them. The CDR3 totals 14 residues.